This is a list of T cell receptor beta chains from one sample in a study of blood T cell repertoires in COVID-19. The repertoire was sequenced with immunoSEQ multiplex PCR; TCRdb's copy has only in-frame clones and lacks some. This sample carries 150,000 to 200,000 clones, roughly 90% of them seen once, and the ten largest clones take roughly 1.6%. Sequencing input: peripheral blood. The receptors derive from a woman between 50 and 59 years old with acute or convalescent COVID-19. The CDR3 runs from the conserved cysteine through the conserved F or W. The D gene is left open where the match is weak. Some rows mark clone size as missing; the rest say once, few, many or name a class of expanded clone.

TRBJ2-5 | TRBD2 | 15 | TRBV2 | once | CASSGLLAAQETQYF | TGTGCCAGCAGTGGTTTACTAGCGGCCCAAGAGACCCAGTACTTC
TRBJ2-1 | - | 16 | TRBV5-5 | - | CASSLDGSRSYNEQFF | TGTGCCAGCAGCTTGGATGGGAGCAGATCCTACAATGAGCAGTTCTTC
TRBJ1-1 | - | 11 | TRBV20-1 | - | CSATPLPEAFF | TGCAGTGCCACTCCCCTCCCTGAAGCTTTCTTT
TRBJ1-1 | - | 13 | TRBV5-1 | - | CASTRGGGTEAFF | TGCGCCAGCACTCGGGGGGGAGGCACTGAAGCTTTCTTT
TRBJ1-2 | - | 15 | TRBV18 | few | CASSRTTENHYGYTF | TGTGCCAGCTCACGGACGACAGAAAATCACTATGGCTACACCTTC
TRBJ1-6 | TRBD1 | 15 | TRBV7-2 | - | CASSPGTAYNSPLHF | TGTGCCAGCAGCCCTGGGACAGCCTATAATTCACCCCTCCACTTT
TRBJ1-5 | - | 15 | TRBV19 | - | CAQKPAGSLNQPQHF | TGTGCCCAAAAACCGGCAGGGTCTTTGAATCAGCCCCAGCATTTT
TRBJ1-5 | - | 13 | TRBV12-3/TRBV12-4 | - | CASSLSGGEPQHF | TGTGCCAGCAGTTTATCTGGGGGCGAGCCCCAGCATTTT
TRBJ2-3 | - | 12 | TRBV5-4 | once | CAWAGPIYGQYF | TGTGCCTGGGCAGGGCCGATCTATGGGCAGTATTTT
TRBJ1-1 | TRBD1 | 13 | TRBV7-2 | few | CASRAGGYTEAFF | TGTGCCAGCAGGGCAGGGGGTTATACTGAAGCTTTCTTT
TRBJ1-1 | - | 13 | TRBV14 | - | CASSQAGTPEAFF | TGTGCCAGCAGCCAAGCAGGGACTCCTGAAGCTTTCTTT
TRBJ2-1 | TRBD2 | 15 | TRBV11-2 | - | CASSWRGGNSNEQFF | TGTGCCAGCAGCTGGCGGGGGGGCAATTCGAATGAGCAGTTCTTC
TRBJ2-2 | TRBD1 | 14 | TRBV6-5 | - | CASKGGAGTGELFF | TGTGCCAGTAAAGGGGGCGCAGGGACCGGGGAGCTGTTTTTT
TRBJ2-6 | TRBD1 | 17 | TRBV24-1 | - | CATSDFPTGAGANVLTF | TGTGCCACCAGTGATTTCCCGACAGGGGCTGGGGCCAACGTCCTGACTTTC
TRBJ2-7 | - | 15 | TRBV6-7 | many | CASSYVGEVTYEQYF | TGTGCCAGCAGTTACGTAGGGGAGGTCACCTACGAGCAGTACTTC
TRBJ2-5 | - | 15 | TRBV21-1 | - | CASSKVRCLPGTQYF | TGTGCCAGCAGCAAAGTTCGGTGCCTACCCGGGACCCAGTACTTC
TRBJ1-1 | - | 15 | TRBV27 | - | CASSLSSTDNTEAFF | TGTGCCAGCAGTTTATCCTCGACAGACAACACTGAAGCTTTCTTT
TRBJ2-3 | - | 14 | TRBV7-9 | - | CASSLRSITDTQYF | TGTGCCAGCAGCTTGAGGTCGATAACAGATACGCAGTATTTT
TRBJ2-5 | TRBD2 | 15 | TRBV11-2 | few | CASSSILGLQETQYF | TGTGCCAGCAGCTCAATCCTGGGACTACAAGAGACCCAGTACTTC
TRBJ1-2 | - | 14 | TRBV18 | - | CASSPKDINYGYTF | TGTGCCAGCTCACCTAAGGACATTAACTATGGCTACACCTTC
TRBJ1-2 | TRBD1 | 15 | TRBV9 | - | CASSGPGQGEYGYTF | TGTGCCAGCAGCGGCCCGGGACAGGGGGAGTATGGCTACACCTTC
TRBJ1-1 | - | 14 | TRBV29-1 | - | CSVRPGWGNTEAFF | TGCAGCGTTCGCCCGGGATGGGGGAACACTGAAGCTTTCTTT
TRBJ1-3 | TRBD1 | 16 | TRBV9 | once | CASSVSGQVAGNTIYF | TGTGCCAGCAGCGTCTCCGGACAGGTTGCTGGAAACACCATATATTTT
TRBJ1-4 | - | 14 | TRBV30 | - | CAWRKRGTNEKLFF | TGTGCCTGGAGGAAGAGGGGGACTAATGAAAAACTGTTTTTT
TRBJ1-2 | TRBD1 | 14 | TRBV6-5 | - | CASSYSDRVGGYTF | TGTGCCAGCAGTTACTCGGACAGGGTCGGTGGCTACACCTTC
TRBJ1-1 | - | 15 | TRBV21-1 | - | CASSKGPLGGTEAFF | TGTGCCAGCAGCAAAGGGCCCCTCGGCGGCACTGAAGCTTTCTTT
TRBJ1-1 | - | 13 | TRBV30 | - | CAWSVRGGTEAFF | TGTGCCTGGAGTGTCCGGGGTGGCACTGAAGCTTTCTTT
TRBJ2-5 | TRBD2 | 16 | TRBV18 | - | CASSPPHSGGQETQYF | TGTGCCAGCTCACCACCGCATAGCGGGGGACAAGAGACCCAGTACTTC
TRBJ2-7 | - | 12 | TRBV10-2 | - | CASTRGVGEQYF | TGCGCCAGCACCAGGGGCGTAGGCGAGCAGTACTTC
TRBJ1-5 | - | 14 | TRBV7-8 | - | CASRQDSSNQPQHF | TGTGCCAGCAGACAGGACAGTAGCAATCAGCCCCAGCATTTT
TRBJ2-1 | TRBD1 | 14 | TRBV4-3 | - | CASSQEFFGTARFF | TGCGCCAGCAGCCAAGAATTCTTCGGGACAGCCAGGTTCTTC
TRBJ1-1 | TRBD1 | 14 | TRBV14 | - | CASSPIGQGGSAFF | TGTGCCAGCAGCCCGATCGGACAGGGGGGAAGCGCTTTCTTT
TRBJ1-2 | - | 13 | TRBV5-1 | - | CASSRGARNGYTF | TGCGCCAGCAGCCGCGGGGCTAGGAATGGCTACACCTTC
TRBJ2-3 | TRBD2 | 14 | TRBV5-4 | - | CASSVGLSTDTQYF | TGTGCCAGCAGCGTGGGACTAAGCACAGATACGCAGTATTTT
TRBJ1-1 | TRBD1 | 14 | TRBV5-1 | - | CASSLAGGHTEAFF | TGCGCCAGCAGCTTGGCAGGGGGCCACACTGAAGCTTTCTTT
TRBJ1-6 | - | 14 | TRBV6-5 | - | CASGRDISDSPLHF | TGTGCCAGCGGGAGGGACATCTCTGATTCACCCCTCCACTTT
TRBJ1-6 | - | 13 | TRBV12-3/TRBV12-4 | - | CASSLEQGSPLHF | TGTGCCAGCAGTTTGGAGCAGGGTTCACCCCTCCACTTT
TRBJ1-5 | - | 14 | TRBV19 | - | CASSLAGFNQPQHF | TGTGCCAGTAGTTTAGCAGGGTTCAATCAGCCCCAGCATTTT
TRBJ2-1 | TRBD2 | 13 | TRBV10-3 | - | CAITPGGGNEQFF | TGTGCCATCACTCCGGGAGGAGGGAATGAGCAGTTCTTC
TRBJ2-3 | - | 12 | TRBV10-3 | - | CAIKGSTDTQYF | TGTGCCATCAAGGGGAGCACAGATACGCAGTATTTT
TRBJ1-2 | - | 14 | TRBV30 | - | CAWRPISGEGGYTF | TGTGCCTGGAGACCTATTTCAGGGGAGGGTGGCTACACCTTC
TRBJ2-5 | TRBD2 | 18 | TRBV9 | - | CASSPLDRDYLGWETQYF | TGTGCCAGCAGCCCCCTCGACCGGGACTACCTTGGGTGGGAGACCCAGTACTTC
TRBJ2-4 | - | 14 | TRBV15 | - | CATSRETGRNIQYF | TGTGCCACCAGCAGAGAGACAGGCCGAAACATTCAGTACTTC
TRBJ1-1 | - | 14 | TRBV25-1 | - | CASETTTGNTEAFF | TGTGCCAGCGAAACTACGACAGGGAACACTGAAGCTTTCTTT
TRBJ2-2 | TRBD1 | 14 | TRBV5-8 | once | CASGQGAPSGELFF | TGTGCCAGCGGACAGGGGGCGCCGAGCGGGGAGCTGTTTTTT